This T cell receptor beta chain is drawn from a study of shared clonotypes between healthy human individuals (TCRdb year 2020). A note on the overall study: The cohort comprised two women and a few men aged 18 to 49 years. For each donor, three plates each were used for CD4 naive and CD4 memory, two plates were used for CD8 naive, and one plate was used for CD8 memory. To estimate repertoire size and how much clonotype sharing occurs between individuals, the study deeply sequenced the blood TCR repertoires of five healthy adults. Different laboratories and diverse techniques were used to prepare libraries and sequence TCR repertoires, to increase sequencing depth and limit assay-specific biases. Each donor's leukapheresis produced roughly between roughly 0.85 and 10 billion PBMCs. Study-level results and caveats: Based on pairwise subsampling, the degree of clonotype sharing among donors was expected to be affected by sequencing depth. Naive subsets generally had larger estimated clonotype richness than memory subsets. Rarefaction of sorted-subset datasets indicated incomplete sequencing despite the large sequencing depth. Only blood was sampled, and tissue TCR repertoires likely differ from those in blood. Because the study included only a small number of donors, the genetic and exposure-history diversity represented was limited. Compared with non-shared clonotypes, clonotypes shared by all four sorted-subset donors had higher generation probabilities. When a few donors were compared, the shared fraction of clonotypes was 5% to 6.5% for naive CD4, about 4% for naive CD8, about 2.5% for memory CD4, and 0.4% for memory CD8.

Sequences SQVTM (CDR1) and ANQGSEA (CDR2) are obtained from the germline V gene. Compared with germline, V lacks 4 bases and J lacks 1 base; bases without a gene match: 2. The CDR3, from cysteine to phenylalanine, totals 13 residues. Left in the record is the CDR3 DNA by itself, 39 bases read in frame from the first base. On this clone itself: What antigen it recognizes has not been identified. No quality values exist for individual bases; no much larger clone is one base distant. The sample contains more than one DNA sequence encoding this CDR3.

CD8 naive samples were CD45RO-negative cells positively selected for CCR7, giving a CD45RA+CCR7+ population that excluded TemRA cells. The donors were healthy, HIV-negative adults who had no recently reported acute infections or vaccinations. All donors were Caucasian adults living in Nashville, Tennessee, USA. After blood collection by leukapheresis, PBMCs were isolated using Ficoll-Histopaque density gradient centrifugation and then cryopreserved in the vapor phase of liquid nitrogen. Purity and quantity of every magnetically sorted T cell population were checked by analytical flow cytometry. Each sorted fraction had its genomic DNA isolated and then quantified by UV absorbance on a Nanodrop 2000c. Using the deep immunoSEQ assay, TCR CDR3 regions were amplified from genomic DNA by multiplex PCR. Extracted genomic DNA from each cell subset was distributed evenly across all wells of several immunoSEQ 96-well plates, and each plate was treated as a replicate. For sorted subsets, each replicate PCR was loaded with 150 to 250 ng genomic DNA, equivalent to 25,000 to 35,000 T cell genomes. Purified libraries were quantified with a Qubit 3.0 fluorometer, sized on a Bioanalyzer 2100, and re-quantified with the KAPA Library Quantification kit. A separate single-read 150-cycle Illumina NextSeq 550 flow cell was used to sequence each immunoSEQ 96-well plate. The source study handled its data this way. Because the immunoSEQ output held only junctional sequences and lacked quality scores, the filtering could not match the filtering applied to full-length reads. To assign V/J genes and CDR3, sequences were annotated using PyIR, a Python wrapper for IgBLAST v1.9, with IMGT germline references. Reads were filtered out if the reads had weak V/J assignments (E-value above 1e-6), no CDR3, stop codons, out-of-frame junctions, or ambiguous translated residues. V3J clonotypes were defined by identical inferred V gene, J gene, and CDR3 amino acid sequence. Percentage overlap between repertoires was computed as shared unique clonotypes divided by the size of the smaller repertoire. Three approaches were used to assess repertoire richness: RTK rarefaction, the Chao1 estimator, and Recon v2.1 estimates of unobserved clonotypes. Generation probabilities for all TCRbeta clonotypes obtained by the gDNA method from a few donors were computed using OLGA. TCRdb re-hosts the immuneACCESS table, in-frame sequences only. Its copies lack some clones; in the studies checked, an unresolved V gene accounts for under half of them, and the cause for the rest is not known. That table supplies the V and J calls and clone size; D and trimming were determined from the DNA. The sample records some 2.1 million clones, over 85% of which are singletons. About 1.7% of the sample lies in the top ten.

The sequence joins TRBV29-1 to TRBJ2-7; 9 bases in between match TRBD2. Sequenced sample: naive CD8+ T cells from PBMCs. The cell subset or site label, read with the paper, signifies: CD45RA+CCR7+. This TCR came from a man aged 18 to 30 in good health. Some clones in this sample may be carry-over from other donors' samples. The CDR3 region: CSVGLAGSYEQYF. In nucleotides, the sequence is TGCAGCGTTGGGCTAGCGGGATCCTACGAGCAGTACTTC.